The 22 T cell receptor beta chains given below trace back to one sample, sequenced in a study of cytomegalovirus exposure and HLA in healthy donors. PCR amplification relied on 60 Vbeta primers (plus 13 Jbeta primers). Some clones are missing from TCRdb's copy, which holds only in-frame ones; the method was immunoSEQ multiplex PCR. The sample has 250,000 to 350,000 clones, roughly 85% seen once; the top ten hold 4%. The sample consisted of PBMCs. The receptors derive from a man aged 40-50 years in good health and CMV-seropositive.

This chain uses TRBV6-1 with TRBJ2-5, with TRBD2 identical over 8 bases. The closer fit of TRBJ2-7 to the DNA end suggests the J call may be wrong. The CDR3 consists of 13 residues. Germline V gene data show CDR1 as MNHNS and CDR2 as SASEGT. The CDR3 DNA follows: TGTGCCAGCAGTGAAGGACGGGAGGGCGAGCAGTACTTC. Protein: CASSEGREGEQYF.

The CDR3 spells CASSELRTGNYGYTF. In nucleotides, the CDR3 is TGTGCCAGCAGTGAATTACGGACAGGAAACTATGGCTACACCTTC. The J gene is TRBJ1-2, the V gene TRBV6-1; TRBD1 aligns across 7 bases. Trimming at V came to 2 bases and at J to 2 bases, leaving 5 bases not matched to a gene. The CDR3 length is 15 residues. Germline CDR1 is MNHNS and CDR2 is SASEGT.

The rearrangement links TRBV6-5 to TRBJ2-7; weak D call: TRBD2 (5 bases). The length of the CDR3 is 14 residues. Germline lookup yields CDR1 MNHEY and CDR2 SVGAGI. The V end lost 7 bases, the J end lost 1 base, and 14 bases lay between the germline ends. CDR3 in amino acids: CASTGLDGSYEQYF. DNA for the CDR3: TGTGCCAGCACTGGACTGGACGGTTCCTACGAGCAGTACTTC.

This chain connects TRBV7-2 to TRBJ2-7, with 8 bases fitting TRBD2. The V segment lost 1 base and the J segment 5 bases; nucleotides outside the gene matches: 10. CDR1 and CDR2 from the germline V gene are SGHTA and FQGNSA. The CDR3 runs 16 residues. The CDR3, as DNA: TGTGCCAGCAGCTTAGGACTAGCGTACGCCCTGGACGAGCAGTACTTC. It translates to CASSLGLAYALDEQYF. The variable domain in full, completed from reference TRBV7-2 and TRBJ2-7, reads GAGVSQSPSNKVTEKGKDVELRCDPISGHTALYWYRQSLGQGLEFLIYFQGNSAPDKSGLPSDRFSAERTGGSVSTLTIQRTQQEDSAVYLCASSLGLAYALDEQYFGPGTRLTVT.

The rearrangement joins TRBV5-1 to TRBJ2-1; 11 bases map to TRBD2. The CDR3 runs 15 residues. Germline V CDR1 and CDR2: SGHRS, YFSETQ. Trimming took 4 bases from V and 8 from J; bases not matched to a gene: 8. The CDR3 reads CASSETSGSIYEQFF. Here the CDR3 DNA reads TGCGCCAGCAGCGAAACTAGCGGGAGTATCTATGAGCAGTTCTTC.

The chain is built from TRBV14 and TRBJ2-7; 9 positions agree with TRBD1. Germline lookup yields CDR1 SGHDN and CDR2 FVKESK. With V trimmed by 2 bases and J by 1 base, 6 bases remained unmatched. The CDR3 consists of 16 residues. CDR3 amino acids: CASSQIRGTGSYEQYF. The CDR3 DNA sequence: TGTGCCAGCAGCCAAATACGAGGGACAGGGTCCTACGAGCAGTACTTC.

The CDR3 region is CASRAPGGTSGRLDTQYF. The CDR3, as DNA: TGTGCCAGCAGGGCCCCAGGGGGGACTAGCGGGAGATTAGATACGCAGTATTTT. The chain is built from TRBV28 and TRBJ2-3; TRBD2 matches 14 bases. After removal of 6 bases from V and 5 bases from J, the junction contained 13 bases not matched to a gene. CDR3 length equals 18 residues. In germline, CDR1 is MDHEN, CDR2 SYDVKM.

This rearrangement joins TRBV7-8 to TRBJ2-3, with D uncertain. The germline V gene has CDR1 SGHVS and CDR2 FQNEAQ. Between the trimmed V and J ends, which lost 6 bases and 6 bases, there was a span of 4 bases. The CDR3 totals 10 residues. The CDR3 DNA is TGTGCCAGCAGATCGGATACGCAGTATTTT. Residues: CASRSDTQYF. The full variable domain, completed using reference TRBV7-8 and TRBJ2-3, is GAGVSQSPRYKVAKRGQDVALRCDPISGHVSLFWYQQALGQGPEFLTYFQNEAQLDKSGLPSDRFFAERPEGSVSTLKIQRTQQEDSAVYLCASRSDTQYFGPGTRLTVL.

This clone was seen a few times. This chain uses TRBV2 with TRBJ2-6; D perhaps matches TRBD1 (5 bases). CDR1 and CDR2 (germline): SNHLY, FYNNEI. The CDR3 runs to 15 residues. The V end was cut by 3 bases, the J end by 2 bases, with 8 bases between. The CDR3 here is CASSDEQAGANVLTF. The CDR3 DNA sequence: TGTGCCAGCAGTGATGAACAGGCTGGGGCCAACGTCCTGACTTTC.

The V call is TRBV6-1, the J call TRBJ2-4, with TRBD1 matching over 7 bases. Germline values: CDR1 MNHNS, CDR2 SASEGT. V trimming: 4 bases; J trimming: 5 bases; junction bases outside the gene matches: 5. The CDR3 extends over 14 amino acids. This CDR3 is CASSAHRGENIQYF. The CDR3 DNA reads as TGTGCCAGCAGTGCCCACAGGGGAGAAAACATTCAGTACTTC.

The chain is built from TRBV29-1 and TRBJ2-5, with TRBD2 as a possible D gene (5 bases). The V gene lost 3 bases and the J gene lost 5 bases, with 16 bases spanning the gap. CDR3 length equals 14 residues. Germline CDR1 and CDR2: SQVTM and ANQGSEA. This chain's CDR3 is CSVDNGELWETQYF. CDR3 bases: TGCAGCGTTGATAACGGGGAACTGTGGGAGACCCAGTACTTC.

The chain couples TRBV4-1 to TRBJ2-7; D might be TRBD1 (5 bases). There are 15 residues in the CDR3. Germline-derived CDR1 and CDR2 are MGHRA and YSYEKL. The ends were cut back, 4 bases at V and 5 bases at J, with 18 bases in the middle. CDR3 protein: CASSPPTMGQNEQYF. Written as DNA, the CDR3 is TGCGCCAGCAGCCCACCCACGATGGGGCAGAACGAGCAGTACTTC.

This clone turned up a few times. The chain's CDR3 is CASSVASNTEAFF. Written as DNA, the CDR3 is TGTGCCAGCAGCGTAGCCTCGAACACTGAAGCTTTCTTT. The chain couples TRBV9 to TRBJ1-1; no firm D call. Germline-derived CDR1 and CDR2 are SGDLS and YYNGEE. The V end lost 0 bases, the J end lost 1 base, and 4 bases lay between the germline ends. The CDR3 length is 13 residues.

This clone was recorded once. The chain links TRBV5-5 to TRBJ2-7, with 9 bases identical to TRBD1. The V and J ends lost 0 bases and 2 bases, in that order; junction bases with no gene match: 3. Germline CDR1 SGHKS, CDR2 YYEKEE (reference sequence). This CDR3 spans 15 amino acids. The CDR3 loop is CASSLEGTGPYEQYF. The CDR3 DNA reads TGTGCCAGCAGCTTGGAAGGGACAGGGCCCTACGAGCAGTACTTC.

This clone was observed a few times. The chain couples TRBV27 to TRBJ2-7, with D possibly TRBD2 on 6 matching bases. There are 13 residues in the CDR3. V lost 2 bases to trimming and J lost 4 bases, with 9 bases between them. Germline V gene data show CDR1 as MNHEY and CDR2 as SMNVEV (reference sequence). In DNA, the CDR3 is TGTGCCAGCAGTTTAGTGGAGGGGTACGAGCAGTACTTC. The encoded protein is CASSLVEGYEQYF.

This rearrangement joins TRBV10-1 to TRBJ1-1; D is undetermined. Germline V CDR1 and CDR2: WNHNN, SYGVQD (reference sequence). The CDR3 is 15 amino acids. V was cut by 5 bases and J by 1 base, with 14 bases left in between. Here the CDR3 DNA reads TGCGCCAGCAGTCCATCGGGAAAACCGAACACTGAAGCTTTCTTT. This sequence encodes CASSPSGKPNTEAFF.

The chain combines TRBV19 with TRBJ2-7; 7 bases match TRBD2. The trim removed 3 bases at V and 6 bases at J, leaving 8 bases unmatched. The CDR3 is 14 residues long. CDR1 is LNHDA and CDR2 is SQIVND in the germline V gene (reference sequence). This CDR3 reads CASSITSGDAEQYF. DNA for the CDR3: TGTGCCAGTAGTATTACGAGCGGGGACGCCGAGCAGTACTTC.

The V gene is TRBV27, the J gene TRBJ1-1, with 7 bases matching TRBD1. The trim removed 2 bases at V and 6 bases at J, leaving 6 bases unmatched. This CDR3 contains 14 residues. Per germline, CDR1 MNHEY and CDR2 SMNVEV (reference sequence). DNA of the CDR3: TGTGCCAGCAGTTTACAACAGGGGAGTGCTGAAGCTTTCTTT. As protein: CASSLQQGSAEAFF.

This chain connects TRBV4-2 to TRBJ2-7, with 8 bases identical to TRBD2. Trimming cost V 2 bases and J 0 bases; bases outside gene matches: 9. CDR1 and CDR2 (germline): LGHNA, YNFKEQ. This CDR3 has 17 residues. Written as DNA, the CDR3 is TGTGCCAGCAGCCAATCCCAGGCGGGGGGTAGCTCCTACGAGCAGTACTTC. Amino acids: CASSQSQAGGSSYEQYF.

The chain joins TRBV4-1 to TRBJ2-1; TRBD1 might be the D (6 bases). The CDR3 is 17 amino acids. Germline V CDR1 and CDR2: MGHRA, YSYEKL. Trimming removed 4 bases from V and 0 bases from J, with 16 bases in between. This CDR3 is CASSLTHQGSSYNEQFF. For the CDR3, the DNA is TGCGCCAGCAGCCTTACCCATCAGGGGAGCTCCTACAATGAGCAGTTCTTC.

The chain has TRBV9 and TRBJ2-1; 7 bases line up with TRBD1. V lost 4 bases and J lost 6; bases outside the gene matches: 7. The CDR3 length is 14 residues. Per germline, CDR1 SGDLS and CDR2 YYNGEE. The CDR3 coding sequence is TGTGCCAGCAGCCCCCGGACAGGTAGCAATGAGCAGTTCTTC. Translated, it gives CASSPRTGSNEQFF.

J is TRBJ2-6 and V is TRBV28, with TRBD2 matching 7 bases. The germline V gene encodes CDR1 MDHEN and CDR2 SYDVKM. This CDR3 region has 14 residues. CDR3 amino acids: CAAGAHSGANVLTF. The CDR3 nucleotides are TGTGCGGCGGGAGCGCACTCTGGGGCCAACGTCCTGACTTTC.